The T cell receptor (beta chain) under discussion was sequenced for a study of cytomegalovirus exposure and HLA in healthy donors (dated by TCRdb to the late 2010s). About the study as a whole: An earlier analysis of about 560 of the donors reported 276 Gb of sequence data and 95 million to 120 million unique TCR beta sequences obtained from some 170 million T cells. An early release that covered about 600 HLA-typed donors contained approximately 300 gigabases of sequencing data and tens of millions of unique TCR sequences. Donor age, sex, ethnicity and CMV serostatus were compiled alongside the repertoire data. Of the approximately 400 genotyped donors, about 84% fell in the genetic ancestry cluster associated with self-reported Caucasian donors. Among a few hundred genotyped donors of the cohort, an average of about 240,000 unique TCR beta nucleotide sequences were sequenced per donor, roughly 20% of them non-productive. All discovery cohort repertoires had been generated using a single sequencing platform. A later genetic analysis took genome-wide SNP genotypes for about three fifths of the roughly 670 donors and used that subset as a discovery cohort. The number of typed donors differed by locus: about 620-640 for A, B, C, DRB1 and DQB1; 500 to 550 for DQA1; some 590 for DPA1; and about 470 for DPB1. Both class I and class II loci were covered by HLA typing, at four-digit resolution. To study patterns of TCR occurrence, a later analysis re-analyzed previously published TCR beta repertoires from around 670 donors and added high-resolution HLA genotyping. Four or five DR-DQ haplotypes were treated as single units for association and clustering because of strong linkage in the cohort. The study was designed to test whether signatures of past pathogen exposure could be identified by cataloging public T cell receptors. In addition to the first cohort of approximately 670 subjects, a separate validation cohort of under 150 different subjects was used. Using immunosequencing, the study profiled T cell repertoires from 666 subjects and related those repertoires to cytomegalovirus serostatus. The later analysis used no new phenotypic data to find candidate immune exposures, relying instead on TCR beta sequences and their occurrence across donors. High-throughput TCR immunosequencing, statistical association of individual TCRs with disease status, and machine learning were combined to predict cytomegalovirus infection status. An earlier analysis of 450 to 750 of the donors used high-throughput TCR beta sequencing to judge whether each TCR beta V gene segment behaved as functional or pseudogenic. Results the study describes overall, beyond this receptor: In an earlier analysis of more than 450 of the donors, most TCR beta V segments were observed in productive rearrangements about 87% or about 30% of the time, broadly matching IMGT annotations. A further reported finding was that TCR beta sequences accurately predicted the HLA-A and HLA-B alleles for most subjects in the first cohort. In a later analysis, TCR association rates were found to vary across HLA loci, with the most associated TCRs seen for DRB1 alleles and the fewest for HLA-C alleles. In a later analysis, around 17,000 TCR beta sequences were associated with specific HLA alleles at a false discovery rate of 0.05. In a later analysis, HLA-associated TCR beta chains showed more clonal expansion and lower generation probabilities than non-associated chains that were equally common. A later genetic analysis reported fewer N-insertions in productive TCRs among donors in an Asian-associated ancestry cluster than the 666-donor mean. It was suggested by the authors that the approach could potentially be generalized to other disease states and immunological phenotypes. A few of the identified cytomegalovirus-associated TCR beta chains were confirmed in vitro to be specific for cytomegalovirus antigens. The cohort was sequenced for TCR beta chains only, and without alpha or paired-chain data the features that could be detected were limited. Because HLA typing was missing for some donors at each locus, association tests included only the typed subset. V-gene and J-gene trimming of TCR beta chains was associated with a missense DCLRE1C variant in a later genetic analysis, and the association was replicated in an independent cohort. When HLA alleles, especially DR and DQ, strongly co-occurred, TCR associations were difficult to assign to individual alleles. Immune exposure information for the cohort was limited to CMV serostatus. A later analysis found that most CMV-associated TCR beta chains appeared HLA-restricted, with HLA associations seemingly driven largely by CMV exposure. The presence/absence analyses assumed that sequencing depth was roughly uniform across donors, and that assumption may not be true. In both the original and validation cohorts, the classifier was reported to diagnose cytomegalovirus status with high specificity and sensitivity. A group of highly shared sequence variants was considered likely to be a technical artifact of the sequencing pipeline. Some IMGT-functional V segments, including TRBV6-2 and TRBV6-3, could not be distinguished by the 87-base-pair reads and were therefore excluded. While some public TCRs were present in many individuals, most TCR sequences turned up only very rarely across donors. Because counts were too low, roughly 18 rarely observed V segments, including chromosome 9 orphons, were left out of the earlier analysis of 587 of the donors. In the study, approximately 160 TCR beta chains were listed as associated with cytomegalovirus. According to a later analysis, parvovirus B19, influenza, CMV and Epstein-Barr virus appeared linked to several top co-occurrence clusters. Linkage disequilibrium might explain the correlated functional status among segregating V segments, but an unknown experimental factor could not be excluded.

From cysteine to phenylalanine, the CDR3 is 14 amino acids long. The kept DNA is CDR3 alone, 42 bases in frame from the first base. Via the germline V gene, CDR1 is SGHTA and CDR2 FQGTGA. V has 4 bases trimmed and J has 5 bases trimmed; junction bases matching no gene number 2. Libraries came from the immunoSEQ multiplex PCR assay. For the multiplex PCR, a mixture combining 60 forward primers for TCR Vbeta segments and 13 reverse primers for TCR Jbeta segments was used. The CDR3 region of rearranged TCR beta genes was amplified from genomic DNA by a multiplex PCR assay. The amplified TCR beta libraries were sequenced on the Illumina HiSeq System as 87-base-pair reads. In the source study's methods: A later analysis tallied 75 million to 95 million unique TCR beta chains across the 666 repertoires, and approximately 9.9 million of those chains were shared by two or more donors. Raw reads were error-corrected and collapsed into unique sequences by a nearest-neighbor algorithm in which closely related sequences were merged to remove PCR and sequencing errors. CDR3 sequences were aligned to IMGT reference sequences to assign V, D and J gene segments. For a sequence to be retained, a match of at least six nucleotides was required to both a V gene segment and a J gene segment. A rearrangement counted as productive if the CDR3 had no stop codons and remained in frame with V and J, and every other rearrangement counted as non-productive. CDR3 was defined by IMGT convention, running from the second conserved V-encoded cysteine to the conserved J-encoded phenylalanine. Sequences without an unambiguous match to a single V gene segment were excluded from the earlier analysis of approximately 560 of the donors. An earlier analysis of under 750 of the donors called V segments functional above 56.7% productive rearrangements and segregating when the between-donor standard deviation exceeded 5%. A statistical classification framework was built to diagnose cytomegalovirus status from the catalog of TCR beta chain sequences. V and J gene assignment, in a later analysis, came from comparing TCR nucleotide sequences with IMGT/GENE-DB human TR gene sequences. The TCRdist pipeline was used in a later analysis to assign CDR3 sequences and most-parsimonious VDJ recombination scenarios. In a later analysis, every TCR beta chain was defined by the combination of its CDR3 amino acid sequence and its V-gene family, and reads without a unique V-gene family were dropped. A later analysis removed 450 to 600 highly shared, low-generation-probability nucleotide sequences to deal with suspected cross-contamination and a sequencing artifact. In a later analysis, a clonal expansion index for each public chain was calculated from normalized within-repertoire ranks of inferred template counts. Generation probabilities in a later analysis came from a VDJ recombination model fitted to out-of-frame rearrangements, and those results were checked against IGoR. Hypergeometric tests were used in a later analysis to score TCR-TCR, TCR-HLA and TCR-CMV co-occurrence, with a repertoire-size bias correction applied to the TCR pairs. A later analysis estimated false discovery rates by permuting HLA or CMV assignments 20 times. In a later analysis, co-occurring TCRs were grouped using DBSCAN, with TCRdist sequence similarity added in when clustering inside HLA-allele-positive subsets. Repertoires with fewer than 30,000 or more than 120,000 public chains were left out of co-occurrence clustering, as were about five repertoires with anomalous nucleotide sharing. The clones in this table, taken by TCRdb from immuneACCESS, are in-frame only. Not every clone is retained; where verified, under half of the shortfall comes from an unresolved V gene, and the cause of the rest is unknown. V and J calls and clone size are given by that table; D and trimming were obtained from the DNA. Within this sample are around 120,000 clones, with about three quarters of them counted one time only. The ten largest clones capture around 3% of the sample.

In total, approximately 700 healthy bone marrow donors made up the cohort. All cohort members were sampled while nominally healthy, although unrecorded immune exposures were likely present. The donor was CMV seropositive and belonged to the group of about 290 seropositive cohort members. A peripheral blood sample was collected from each donor, and TCR beta sequencing was performed on peripheral blood mononuclear cells. Genomic DNA was extracted from the blood cell samples with the Qiagen DNeasy Blood Extraction Kit. A note on this clone: Its antigen target is currently unknown. Base qualities are not at hand, and no much larger clone is one base apart.

Rearrangement joined TRBV7-3 to TRBJ2-3; 11 of the junction bases match TRBD2. The TCR sequence derives from a woman in her thirties or forties in good health and CMV-seropositive. Sequencing was done on a sample of PBMCs. The DNA sequence reads TGTGCCAGCAGCTCTGGACTAGCGGGAGATACGCAGTATTTT. Translated, this is CASSSGLAGDTQYF.